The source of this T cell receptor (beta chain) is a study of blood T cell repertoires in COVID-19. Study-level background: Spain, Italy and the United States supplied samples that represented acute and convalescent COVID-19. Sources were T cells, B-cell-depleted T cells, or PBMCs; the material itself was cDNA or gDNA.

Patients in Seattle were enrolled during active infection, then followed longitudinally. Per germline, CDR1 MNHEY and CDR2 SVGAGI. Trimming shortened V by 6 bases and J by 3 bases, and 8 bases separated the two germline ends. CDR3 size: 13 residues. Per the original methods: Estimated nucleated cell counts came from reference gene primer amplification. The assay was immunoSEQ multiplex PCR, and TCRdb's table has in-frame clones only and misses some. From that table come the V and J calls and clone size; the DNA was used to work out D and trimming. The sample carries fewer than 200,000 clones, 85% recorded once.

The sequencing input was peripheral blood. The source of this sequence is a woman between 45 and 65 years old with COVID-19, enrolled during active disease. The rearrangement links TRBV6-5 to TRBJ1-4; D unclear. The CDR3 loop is CASRAGSNEKLFF. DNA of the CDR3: TGTGCCAGCAGGGCCGGGTCTAATGAAAAACTGTTTTTT.